Below, 26 T cell receptor beta chains from the same sample are listed, as sequenced in a study of Ad26.COV2.S vaccination and SARS-CoV-2 variants. The protocol was immunoSEQ multiplex PCR, while the TCRdb copy is restricted to in-frame clones and leaves out a portion. The sample lists roughly 400,000 clones; approximately 92% were seen once. Indicated treatment: some 20 received Ad26.COV2.S at low or high dose, single or two shots; roughly 5 received placebo; per-sample allocation not given. Samples were taken on day 63 after the first vaccine or placebo injection. The sample consisted of peripheral blood, taken in a trial of Ad26.COV2.S vaccine versus placebo. All receptors derive from a person aged 18 to 59 who received the Ad26.COV2.S COVID-19 vaccine or a placebo.

This sequence joins TRBV9 and TRBJ1-4; D not resolved. The V gene lost 3 bases and the J gene lost 5 bases, with 11 bases spanning the gap. The CDR3 covers 14 residues. The germline V gene encodes CDR1 SGDLS and CDR2 YYNGEE. As DNA, the CDR3 is TGTGCCAGCAGCGGTCTCAAAGGAAATGAAAAACTGTTTTTT. Protein product: CASSGLKGNEKLFF.

CDR3: CASSLRTGQNEKLFF. The CDR3, as DNA: TGTGCCAGCAGTCTGCGGACAGGTCAGAATGAAAAACTGTTTTTT. The chain is built from TRBV27 and TRBJ1-4; 7 nucleotides match TRBD1. The CDR3 has 15 amino acids. Unmatched junction bases numbered 8, after V lost 5 bases and J lost 5 bases. Germline V gene data show CDR1 as MNHEY and CDR2 as SMNVEV (reference sequence).

CDR3: CASSLALTSGAYEQYF. CDR3 nucleotide sequence: TGTGCCAGCAGCTTAGCGCTAACTAGCGGAGCCTACGAGCAGTACTTC. V gene TRBV7-2 combines with J gene TRBJ2-7; 8 nucleotides match TRBD2. In germline, CDR1 is SGHTA, CDR2 FQGNSA. Germline trimming cut 0 bases from V and 2 bases from J; bases unmatched to any gene: 6. The CDR3 runs 16 residues.

V usage is TRBV6-2 or TRBV6-3 and J usage is TRBJ2-1; 7 bases map to TRBD2. This CDR3 spans 12 amino acids. The ends lost 5 bases at V and 14 bases at J; junction bases unmatched: 9. CDR1 MNHEY and CDR2 SVGEGT come from the germline V gene. CDR3 amino acids: CASSMTGGPEFF. DNA of the CDR3: TGTGCCAGCAGTATGACGGGGGGTCCGGAGTTCTTC.

This chain links TRBV3-1 (or the pseudogene TRBV3-2) with TRBJ1-1; 7 bases agree with TRBD1. Germline V gene lookup returns CDR1 LGHDT and CDR2 YNNKEL (reference sequence). Losses at the gene ends were 2 bases for V and 0 bases for J; bases not matched to a gene: 9. This CDR3 spans 17 amino acids. The CDR3 sequence: CASSQPNDREMNTEAFF. CDR3 nucleotides: TGTGCCAGCAGCCAACCGAATGACAGGGAAATGAACACTGAAGCTTTCTTT.

The chain uses TRBV10-1 and TRBJ2-7, with D possibly being TRBD1 (5 bases). Trimming cost V 2 bases and J 2 bases, with 10 bases left between them. The CDR3 loop spans 14 amino acids. Germline V CDR1 and CDR2: WNHNN, SYGVQD (reference sequence). The CDR3 loop is CASSEAGLAYEQYF. CDR3 coding DNA: TGCGCCAGCAGTGAGGCAGGGCTGGCCTACGAGCAGTACTTC.

The rearrangement links TRBV7-6 to TRBJ1-4, with D possibly matching TRBD1 (6 bases). V shed 5 bases and J shed 7 bases, with 20 bases lying between them. Germline V CDR1 and CDR2: SGHVS, FNYEAQ. This CDR3 has 16 amino acids. The CDR3 reads CASSPRGFVGGEKLFF. CDR3 nucleotide sequence: TGTGCCAGCAGCCCCCGAGGTTTTGTAGGGGGTGAAAAACTGTTTTTT. Drawing the rest from reference TRBV7-6 and TRBJ1-4, the complete variable domain is GAGVSQSPRYKVTKRGQDVALRCDPISGHVSLYWYRQALGQGPEFLTYFNYEAQQDKSGLPNDRFSAERPEGSISTLTIQRTEQRDSAMYRCASSPRGFVGGEKLFFGSGTQLSVL.

The chain uses TRBV30 and TRBJ2-7; D is unclear. The CDR3 consists of 14 residues. Looked up from germline, CDR1 is GTSNPN and CDR2 is SVGIG (reference sequence). V lost 0 bases and J lost 3, with 12 bases in between. CDR3 region: CAWSVSLRLYEQYF. CDR3 nucleotides: TGTGCCTGGAGTGTATCGCTAAGGCTCTACGAGCAGTACTTC.

V usage is TRBV27 and J usage is TRBJ2-1, with D uncertain. The CDR3 is made up of 14 amino acids. Germline assignment: CDR1 MNHEY and CDR2 SMNVEV (reference sequence). V dropped 0 bases and J dropped 10 bases, with 13 bases sitting between them. As DNA, the CDR3 is TGTGCCAGCAGTTTATCGACCCTAATTGACGAGCAGTTCTTC. It encodes CASSLSTLIDEQFF.

The chain has TRBV6-2 or TRBV6-3 and TRBJ2-7; TRBD1 aligns across 8 bases. Germline assignment: CDR1 MNHEY and CDR2 SVGEGT. The CDR3 is 11 residues long. With V trimmed by 4 bases and J by 12 bases, 5 bases remained unmatched. CDR3 DNA: TGTGCCAGCAGTTTTGGGGACAGGCCGTACTTC. Translating it yields CASSFGDRPYF.

The chain employs TRBV4-1 and TRBJ1-1; D unresolved. V lost 5 bases, J lost 0 bases, and 7 bases lay in between. This CDR3 comprises 13 residues. CDR1 is MGHRA, CDR2 YSYEKL, per germline. The CDR3, as DNA: TGCGCCAGCAGCGAAGGAGTGAACACTGAAGCTTTCTTT. This translates into CASSEGVNTEAFF.

CDR3 in DNA: TGTGCCAGCAGCCAACTAGCCCCAGATACGCAGTATTTT. This gives the protein CASSQLAPDTQYF. V gene TRBV28 combines with J gene TRBJ2-3; a weak D match, TRBD2 (6 bases). The CDR3 has 13 residues. The V gene's germline CDR1 is MDHEN and CDR2 SYDVKM. V was clipped by 6 bases and J by 4 bases, with 11 bases between them.

The rearrangement links TRBV6-2 or TRBV6-3 to TRBJ2-1; D possibly corresponds to TRBD1 (5 bases). Between the trimmed V and J ends, which lost 0 bases and 5 bases, there was a span of 14 bases. Germline CDR1 is MNHEY and CDR2 is SVGEGT. The CDR3 has 16 residues. The CDR3 is CASSYSISGKNNEQFF. CDR3 nucleotides: TGTGCCAGCAGTTACTCGATATCAGGGAAGAACAATGAGCAGTTCTTC.

The chain is built from TRBV28 and TRBJ2-3, with no clear D. V lost 5 bases, J lost 3 bases, and 12 bases lay in between. The V gene's germline CDR1 is MDHEN and CDR2 SYDVKM. This CDR3 is 14 amino acids long. The CDR3 sequence is CASSILLTTDTQYF. The CDR3 nucleotides read TGTGCCAGCAGTATTTTGCTTACAACAGATACGCAGTATTTT.

This chain connects TRBV5-1 to TRBJ1-1; 8 bases agree with TRBD1. The CDR3 is 14 residues long. Germline CDR1 SGHRS, CDR2 YFSETQ. The junction had 4 bases not matched to a gene; V was cut back by 5 bases and J by 1 base. The CDR3, as DNA: TGCGCCAGCAGTCATGGACAGGGGAACACTGAAGCTTTCTTT. Amino acids: CASSHGQGNTEAFF.

This clone was observed a few times. The J gene is TRBJ2-2, the V gene TRBV7-6; D is perhaps TRBD2 (5 bases). This CDR3 contains 13 residues. V shed 1 base and J shed 7 bases, with 7 bases lying between them. CDR1 SGHVS and CDR2 FNYEAQ come from the germline V gene. CDR3 residues: CASSLDGSGELFF. As DNA, the CDR3 is TGTGCCAGCAGCTTAGATGGGAGCGGGGAGCTGTTTTTT.

The J gene is TRBJ1-1, the V gene TRBV28; the D is unclear. Germline V gene lookup returns CDR1 MDHEN and CDR2 SYDVKM. Trimming left V 1 base short and J 7 bases short, with 7 bases between. There are 12 residues in the CDR3. CDR3 sequence (DNA): TGTGCCAGCAGTTTATTATTGAGTGAAGCTTTCTTT. This sequence encodes CASSLLLSEAFF.

The V gene is TRBV21-1, the J gene TRBJ1-6; the DNA was not compared with TRBD1, the D call given in the table. TRBV21-1 is designated a pseudogene. This CDR3 contains 14 residues. The CDR3 region is CASSRRDRGSPLHF. CDR3 sequence (DNA): TGTGCCAGCAGCCGCCGGGACAGGGGGTCACCCCTCCACTTT.

CDR3 protein: CASSQLTRRTDTQYF. The CDR3 DNA reads as TGTGCCAGCAGCCAATTGACTAGACGCACAGATACGCAGTATTTT. The chain combines TRBV6-2 or TRBV6-3 with TRBJ2-3, with a tentative D call TRBD2 (6 bases). This CDR3 has 15 amino acids. CDR1 and CDR2 from the germline V gene are MNHEY and SVGEGT. Trimming shortened V by 6 bases and J by 1 base, and 14 bases separated the two germline ends.

The genes are TRBV4-3 and TRBJ1-6, with unresolved D. Germline-derived CDR1 and CDR2 are LGHNA and YSLEER. This CDR3 has 16 amino acids. V lost 0 bases and J 2 bases, leaving 8 bases between the germline ends. In DNA form, the CDR3 reads TGCGCCAGCAGCCAAGAAAGAAACACCTATAATTCACCCCTCCACTTT. It encodes CASSQERNTYNSPLHF.

The rearrangement links TRBV6-2 or TRBV6-3 to TRBJ1-5; D might be TRBD1 (5 bases). Deletions cut 2 bases from V and 2 bases from J, with 10 bases between. The CDR3 totals 15 residues. Germline V gene sequence: CDR1 MNHEY, CDR2 SVGEGT. DNA for the CDR3: TGTGCCAGCAGTTACCGCAGGGTCGGCAATCAGCCCCAGCATTTT. It encodes CASSYRRVGNQPQHF.

This sequence joins TRBV27 and TRBJ2-4; TRBD1 aligns across 7 bases. The V gene's germline CDR1 is MNHEY and CDR2 SMNVEV (reference sequence). This CDR3 region has 17 residues. The V segment lost 5 bases and the J segment 4 bases; nucleotides outside the gene matches: 14. The CDR3 protein is CASSGRLQTGSKNIQYF. As DNA, the CDR3 is TGTGCCAGCAGTGGCCGCCTCCAGACAGGGTCAAAAAACATTCAGTACTTC.

V and J are TRBV4-1 and TRBJ1-2, with a tentative D call TRBD1 (5 bases). Germline loops: CDR1 MGHRA, CDR2 YSYEKL. This CDR3 is 15 amino acids long. V dropped 0 bases and J dropped 4 bases, with 12 bases sitting between them. The CDR3 sequence is CASSQEPDGGYGYTF. In DNA, the CDR3 is TGCGCCAGCAGCCAAGAACCCGACGGGGGCTATGGCTACACCTTC.

The rearrangement links TRBV7-7 to TRBJ2-3, with TRBD2 identical over 9 bases. The V gene's germline CDR1 is SSHAT and CDR2 FNYEAQ (reference sequence). The CDR3 has 17 amino acids. The V gene end was trimmed by 3 bases and the J gene end by 0 bases; junction bases not matched to a gene: 7. In DNA form, the CDR3 reads TGTGCCAGCAGCTTGAGCGGGGGGCGAACAAGCACAGATACGCAGTATTTT. Translating it yields CASSLSGGRTSTDTQYF.

This clone was detected a few times. The J gene is TRBJ2-3, the V gene TRBV3-1 (or the pseudogene TRBV3-2), with D perhaps given as TRBD1 or TRBD2 (5 bases each). Between the trimmed V and J ends, which lost 3 bases and 6 bases, there was a span of 13 bases. The CDR3 is 14 amino acids. Germline CDR1 LGHDT, CDR2 YNNKEL (reference sequence). CDR3 DNA sequence: TGTGCCAGCAGCCAGCGCCGGGGCCTTGATACGCAGTATTTT. Residues: CASSQRRGLDTQYF.

The rearrangement links TRBV3-1 (or the pseudogene TRBV3-2) to TRBJ1-4, with 12 nucleotides matching TRBD1. Losses at the gene ends were 5 bases for V and 7 bases for J; bases not matched to a gene: 5. The germline V gene encodes CDR1 LGHDT and CDR2 YNNKEL (reference sequence). There are 15 residues in the CDR3. The CDR3 nucleotides are TGTGCCAGCAGCGGGACAGGGGGCTTTCGTGAAAAACTGTTTTTT. This translates into CASSGTGGFREKLFF.